These 21 T cell receptor beta chains came from one sample sequenced in a study of blood T cell repertoires in COVID-19. Only in-frame clones appear in the TCRdb table, and some are missing; sequencing was by immunoSEQ multiplex PCR. The data show 250,000 or so clones, with approximately 89% seen just once and approximately 2.5% held by the top ten. The sample taken for sequencing was PBMCs or T cells enriched from blood (not recorded which). The receptors were sampled from a woman aged 40 to 49 with acute COVID-19.

This clone was detected a few times. V is TRBV6-2 or TRBV6-3 and J is TRBJ1-5, with 7 nucleotides matching TRBD1. Germline assignment: CDR1 MNHEY and CDR2 SVGEGT. CDR3 length equals 15 residues. Germline trimming cut 1 base from V and 7 bases from J; bases unmatched to any gene: 7. The CDR3, as DNA: TGTGCCAGCAGTTACTATGAGGGGGCAGGGCAGCCCCAGCATTTT. Its translation: CASSYYEGAGQPQHF.

The chain employs TRBV6-2 or TRBV6-3 and TRBJ1-5; 9 bases fit TRBD1. Looked up from germline, CDR1 is MNHEY and CDR2 is SVGEGT. Germline trimming cut 0 bases from V and 0 bases from J; bases unmatched to any gene: 15. This CDR3 has 21 amino acids. The CDR3 region has the DNA TGTGCCAGCAGTTACTCGAGGGATCTTAGGACAGGGGACCATAGCAATCAGCCCCAGCATTTT. Translation gives CASSYSRDLRTGDHSNQPQHF.

The chain joins TRBV7-9 to TRBJ2-1, with TRBD2 matching over 7 bases. Trimming cost V 5 bases and J 5 bases; bases outside gene matches: 12. CDR3 length: 16 amino acids. Germline assignment: CDR1 SEHNR and CDR2 FQNEAQ (reference sequence). CDR3 loop: CASSRSVSSGHNEQFF. The CDR3 region has the DNA TGTGCCAGCAGCCGTAGCGTCTCTAGCGGCCACAATGAGCAGTTCTTC.

The rearrangement joins TRBV7-2 to TRBJ2-1; TRBD2 matches at 12 bases. CDR1 is SGHTA, CDR2 FQGNSA, per germline. The CDR3 is 17 amino acids. V shed 0 bases and J 4 bases; nucleotides not matched to a gene: 4. CDR3 region: CASSLALAGGPYNEQFF. In DNA form, the CDR3 reads TGTGCCAGCAGCTTAGCTCTAGCGGGGGGGCCTTACAATGAGCAGTTCTTC.

The chain recombines TRBV6-1 with TRBJ1-2; D not certain. Trimming took off 3 bases at V and 0 bases at J, with 14 bases between the two ends. This CDR3 has 16 residues. Looked up from germline, CDR1 is MNHNS and CDR2 is SASEGT. CDR3 coding DNA: TGTGCCAGCAGTGAGTCGGGTAGCAGAACTAACTATGGCTACACCTTC. Protein: CASSESGSRTNYGYTF.

This clone was found a few times. V and J are TRBV6-2 or TRBV6-3 and TRBJ2-1; 15 bases align to TRBD2. V was clipped by 5 bases and J by 2 bases; unmatched bases: 4. The CDR3 spans 17 residues. Germline CDR1 reads MNHEY; CDR2 reads SVGEGT. CDR3 bases: TGTGCCAGCAGTAGGACTAGCGGGGGGGCCACCTACAATGAGCAGTTCTTC. Translating gives CASSRTSGGATYNEQFF.

This clone was counted once. The genes are TRBV9 and TRBJ1-1; TRBD1 matches at 7 bases. The CDR3 spans 13 residues. V gave up 4 bases and J gave up 3 bases; unmatched junction bases: 3. Germline-derived CDR1 and CDR2 are SGDLS and YYNGEE. CDR3 bases: TGTGCCAGCAGCACAGGGGTCGACACTGAAGCTTTCTTT. Translated: CASSTGVDTEAFF. The variable domain in full, completed from reference TRBV9 and TRBJ1-1, reads DSGVTQTPKHLITATGQRVTLRCSPRSGDLSVYWYQQSLDQGLQFLIQYYNGEERAKGNILERFSAQQFPDLHSELNLSSLELGDSALYFCASSTGVDTEAFFGQGTRLTVV.

This clone was counted a single time. The chain uses TRBV3-1 (or the pseudogene TRBV3-2) and TRBJ2-1; TRBD2 matches at 10 bases. The CDR3 contains 16 residues. From germline, CDR1 is LGHDT and CDR2 YNNKEL (reference sequence). V shed 5 bases and J 8 bases; nucleotides not matched to a gene: 12. CDR3 region: CASSEVRLAGSHEQFF. The DNA of the CDR3 is TGTGCCAGCAGCGAAGTAAGACTAGCGGGTAGCCATGAGCAGTTCTTC.

The chain employs TRBV6-5 and TRBJ2-5; 8 bases map to TRBD2. CDR3 length: 14 amino acids. The germline gives CDR1 MNHEY, CDR2 SVGAGI. The V and J ends lost 10 bases and 4 bases, in that order; junction bases with no gene match: 11. CDR3 sequence reads: CATVIAGIGETQYF. CDR3 sequence (DNA): TGTGCCACCGTAATAGCGGGAATAGGAGAGACCCAGTACTTC.

There are a few counts of this clone. The chain recombines TRBV6-5 with TRBJ1-6, with 8 bases identical to TRBD1. Germline V lookup: CDR1 MNHEY, CDR2 SVGAGI. With 8 bases clipped from V and 9 bases from J, the junction kept 6 bases outside the gene matches. This CDR3 contains 13 residues. The CDR3 bases are TGTGCCAGCGGGTCGGACAGGGCTTCACCCCTCCACTTT. Amino acid sequence: CASGSDRASPLHF.

The chain has TRBV6-6 and TRBJ1-5; 7 bases line up with TRBD1. Germline V gives CDR1 MNHNY, CDR2 SVGAGI (reference sequence). J lost 2 bases, V lost 6 bases, and 4 bases had no gene match. The CDR3 has 14 residues. The CDR3 loop reads CASRGGGGNQPQHF. The CDR3 nucleotides are TGTGCCAGCAGAGGGGGCGGGGGCAATCAGCCCCAGCATTTT.

Ten or more counts support this clone. The chain has TRBV10-2 and TRBJ1-1; TRBD1 matches 9 bases. The germline CDR1 and CDR2 sequences are WSHSY and SAAADI. The V gene end was trimmed by 8 bases and the J gene end by 6 bases; junction bases not matched to a gene: 10. This CDR3 spans 14 amino acids. The DNA of the CDR3 is TGCGCCAGCCGGCCGACAGGGGGAAGCGCTGAAGCTTTCTTT. It translates to CASRPTGGSAEAFF.

This clone was detected once. The chain links TRBV2 to TRBJ1-1; D is uncertain. The CDR3 length is 14 residues. Trimming took 8 bases from V and 1 from J, leaving 14 bases between them. CDR1 and CDR2 from the germline V gene are SNHLY and FYNNEI. CDR3 in amino acids: CASRGWVANTEAFF. DNA of the CDR3: TGTGCCAGCCGGGGATGGGTCGCGAACACTGAAGCTTTCTTT.

J is TRBJ1-4 and V is TRBV15; D call uncertain. Germline V gene sequence: CDR1 LNHNV, CDR2 YYDKDF (reference sequence). Trimming pared 1 base from V and 3 bases from J, leaving 9 bases between. The CDR3 runs to 15 residues. The CDR3 nucleotides read TGTGCCACCAGCAGAGGCGGGGTGGCTAATGAAAAACTGTTTTTT. It encodes CATSRGGVANEKLFF.

The chain carries TRBV7-2 and TRBJ2-7; 8 nucleotides align to TRBD1. The germline gives CDR1 SGHTA, CDR2 FQGNSA. This CDR3 spans 15 amino acids. With 3 bases clipped from V and 0 bases from J, the junction kept 4 bases outside the gene matches. Here the CDR3 reads CASSFSTGGSYEQYF. Here the CDR3 DNA reads TGTGCCAGCAGCTTCTCAACAGGGGGCTCCTACGAGCAGTACTTC.

The V gene is TRBV11-2, the J gene TRBJ2-7; TRBD1 matches at 8 bases. There are 14 residues in the CDR3. From germline, CDR1 is SGHAT and CDR2 FQNNGV. After removal of 1 base from V and 5 bases from J, the junction contained 4 bases not matched to a gene. The CDR3 DNA is TGTGCCAGCAGCTTAGCCGTCAGGGGGCACGAGCAGTACTTC. It encodes CASSLAVRGHEQYF.

This clone was seen once. V and J are TRBV28 and TRBJ2-4; 16 nucleotides agree with TRBD2. This CDR3 comprises 17 residues. V gave up 1 base and J gave up 7 bases; unmatched junction bases: 4. Germline lookup yields CDR1 MDHEN and CDR2 SYDVKM. CDR3 DNA sequence: TGTGCCAGCAGTTTATCGGGACTAGCGGGAGGGTTTAACATTCAGTACTTC. Protein sequence: CASSLSGLAGGFNIQYF.

The CDR3 DNA reads as TGCGCCAGCAGTGAGTCAGGGACAGGGAACACTGAAGCTTTCTTT. Amino acids: CASSESGTGNTEAFF. The chain has TRBV10-2 and TRBJ1-1, with 8 bases that match TRBD1. Germline CDR1 WSHSY, CDR2 SAAADI. There are 15 residues in the CDR3. V shed 0 bases, J shed 1 base, and the junction held 1 base outside the gene matches.

V is TRBV27 and J is TRBJ1-2, with 9 bases aligning to TRBD1. This CDR3 spans 14 amino acids. V shed 5 bases and J 8 bases; nucleotides not matched to a gene: 9. Germline V CDR1 and CDR2: MNHEY, SMNVEV (reference sequence). Here the CDR3 DNA reads TGTGCCAGCAGTCTCGGACAGGGGAGGAGCGGCTACACCTTC. It codes for CASSLGQGRSGYTF.

In this sample, this clone turned up a few times. The chain links TRBV7-9 to TRBJ2-1, with 8 bases identical to TRBD1. This CDR3 comprises 16 residues. V shed 6 bases, J shed 0 bases, and the junction held 7 bases outside the gene matches. Germline CDR1 is SEHNR and CDR2 is FQNEAQ (reference sequence). The CDR3 reads CASSLQGESSYNEQFF. CDR3 DNA: TGTGCCAGCAGTCTACAGGGGGAGAGCTCCTACAATGAGCAGTTCTTC. Drawing the rest from reference TRBV7-9 and TRBJ2-1, the complete variable domain is DTGVSQNPRHKITKRGQNVTFRCDPISEHNRLYWYRQTLGQGPEFLTYFQNEAQLEKSRLLSDRFSAERPKGSFSTLEIQRTEQGDSAMYLCASSLQGESSYNEQFFGPGTRLTVL.

The chain employs TRBV14 and TRBJ2-1, with 7 bases aligning to TRBD1. CDR1 is SGHDN, CDR2 FVKESK, per germline. The V and J ends lost 4 bases and 5 bases, in that order; junction bases with no gene match: 8. The length of the CDR3 is 15 residues. CDR3: CASSRQGFGNNEQFF. The CDR3 nucleotides read TGTGCCAGCAGCCGACAGGGTTTCGGGAACAATGAGCAGTTCTTC.